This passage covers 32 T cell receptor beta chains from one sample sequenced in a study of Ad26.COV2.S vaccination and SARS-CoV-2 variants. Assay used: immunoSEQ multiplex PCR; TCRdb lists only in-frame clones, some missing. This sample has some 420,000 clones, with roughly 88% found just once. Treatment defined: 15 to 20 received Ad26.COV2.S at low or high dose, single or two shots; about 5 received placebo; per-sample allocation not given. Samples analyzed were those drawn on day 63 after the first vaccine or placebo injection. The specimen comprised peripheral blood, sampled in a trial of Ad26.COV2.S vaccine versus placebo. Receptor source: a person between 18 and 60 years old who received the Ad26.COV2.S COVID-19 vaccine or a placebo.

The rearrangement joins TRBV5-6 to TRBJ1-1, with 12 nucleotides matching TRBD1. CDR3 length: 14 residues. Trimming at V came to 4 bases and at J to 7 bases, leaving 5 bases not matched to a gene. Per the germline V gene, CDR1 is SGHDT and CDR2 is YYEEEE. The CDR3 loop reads CASSRGQGAGEAFF. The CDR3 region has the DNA TGTGCCAGCAGCAGGGGACAGGGGGCTGGTGAAGCTTTCTTT. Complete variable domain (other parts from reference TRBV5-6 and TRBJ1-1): DAGVTQSPTHLIKTRGQQVTLRCSPKSGHDTVSWYQQALGQGPQFIFQYYEEEERQRGNFPDRFSGHQFPNYSSELNVNALLLGDSALYLCASSRGQGAGEAFFGQGTRLTVV.

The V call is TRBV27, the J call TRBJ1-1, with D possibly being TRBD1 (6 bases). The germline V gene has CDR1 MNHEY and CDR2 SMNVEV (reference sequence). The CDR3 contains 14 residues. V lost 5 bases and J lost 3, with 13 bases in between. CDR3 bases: TGTGCCAGCAGTAATACAGGGCTCCACACTGAAGCTTTCTTT. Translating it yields CASSNTGLHTEAFF.

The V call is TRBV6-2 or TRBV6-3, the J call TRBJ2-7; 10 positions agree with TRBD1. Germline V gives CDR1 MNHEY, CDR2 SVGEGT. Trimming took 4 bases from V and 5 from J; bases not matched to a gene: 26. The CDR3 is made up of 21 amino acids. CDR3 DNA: TGTGCCAGCAGTTCCTCGGGAAATACCGGTTATGTGGGACAGGGGTTCAACGAGCAGTACTTC. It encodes CASSSSGNTGYVGQGFNEQYF.

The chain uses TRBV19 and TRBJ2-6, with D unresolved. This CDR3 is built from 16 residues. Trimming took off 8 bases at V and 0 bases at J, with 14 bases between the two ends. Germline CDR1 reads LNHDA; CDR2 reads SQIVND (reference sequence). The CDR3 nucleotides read TGTGCCAGTCGCCCAGGCACGTTCTCTGGGGCCAACGTCCTGACTTTC. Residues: CASRPGTFSGANVLTF.

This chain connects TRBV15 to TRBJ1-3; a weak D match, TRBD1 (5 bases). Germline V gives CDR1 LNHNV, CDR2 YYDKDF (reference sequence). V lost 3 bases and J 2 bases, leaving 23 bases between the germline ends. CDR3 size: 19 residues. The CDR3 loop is CATSSYIGTARGPGNTIYF. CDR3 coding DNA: TGTGCCACCAGCAGCTATATTGGGACCGCGAGGGGACCTGGAAACACCATATATTTT.

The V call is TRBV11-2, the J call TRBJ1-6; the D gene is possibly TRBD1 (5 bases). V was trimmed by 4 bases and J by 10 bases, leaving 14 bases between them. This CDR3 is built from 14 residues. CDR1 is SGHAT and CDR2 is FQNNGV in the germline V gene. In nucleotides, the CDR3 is TGTGCCAGCAGCTCCCTACGGGGGGGATCACCCCTCCACTTT. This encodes CASSSLRGGSPLHF.

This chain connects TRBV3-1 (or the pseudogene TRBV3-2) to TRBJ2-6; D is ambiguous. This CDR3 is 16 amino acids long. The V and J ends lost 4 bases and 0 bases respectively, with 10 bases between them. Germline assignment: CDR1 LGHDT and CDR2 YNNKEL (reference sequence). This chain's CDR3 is CASSRESSSGANVLTF. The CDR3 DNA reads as TGTGCCAGCAGCCGCGAGTCCAGCTCTGGGGCCAACGTCCTGACTTTC.

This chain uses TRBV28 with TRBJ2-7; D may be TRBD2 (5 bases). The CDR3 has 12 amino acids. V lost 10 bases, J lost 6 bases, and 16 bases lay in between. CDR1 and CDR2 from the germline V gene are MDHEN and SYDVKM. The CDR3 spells CATEIQGLEQYF. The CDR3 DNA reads TGTGCCACCGAAATCCAAGGACTCGAGCAGTACTTC.

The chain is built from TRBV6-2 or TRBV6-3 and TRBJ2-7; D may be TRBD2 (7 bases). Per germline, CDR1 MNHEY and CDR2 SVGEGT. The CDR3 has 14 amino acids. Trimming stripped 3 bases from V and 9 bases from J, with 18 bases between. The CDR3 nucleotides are TGTGCCAGCAGTTATCGCGGGGGCGACTTTGGGCAGTACTTC. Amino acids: CASSYRGGDFGQYF.

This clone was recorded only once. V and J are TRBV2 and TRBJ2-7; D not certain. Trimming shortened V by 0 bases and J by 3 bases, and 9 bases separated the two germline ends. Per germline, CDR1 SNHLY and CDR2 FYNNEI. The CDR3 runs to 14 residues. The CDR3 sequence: CASSEAGKGYEQYF. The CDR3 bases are TGTGCCAGCAGTGAAGCAGGGAAGGGCTACGAGCAGTACTTC.

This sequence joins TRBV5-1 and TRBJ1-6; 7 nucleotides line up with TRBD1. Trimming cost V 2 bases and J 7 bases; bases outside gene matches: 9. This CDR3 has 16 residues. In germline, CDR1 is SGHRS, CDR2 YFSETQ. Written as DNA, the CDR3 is TGCGCCAGCAGCTTATCCCTGGACAGGACAAATTCACCCCTCCACTTT. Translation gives CASSLSLDRTNSPLHF. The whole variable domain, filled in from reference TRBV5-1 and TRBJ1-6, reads KAGVTQTPRYLIKTRGQQVTLSCSPISGHRSVSWYQQTPGQGLQFLFEYFSETQRNKGNFPGRFSGRQFSNSRSEMNVSTLELGDSALYLCASSLSLDRTNSPLHFGNGTRLTVT.

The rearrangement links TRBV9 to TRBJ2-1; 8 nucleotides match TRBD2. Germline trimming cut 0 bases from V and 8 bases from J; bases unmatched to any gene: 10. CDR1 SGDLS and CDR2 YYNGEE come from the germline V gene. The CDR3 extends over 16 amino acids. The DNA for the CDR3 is TGTGCCAGCAGCGTAGGAAACGGGGGGGCCATAGATGAGCAGTTCTTC. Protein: CASSVGNGGAIDEQFF.

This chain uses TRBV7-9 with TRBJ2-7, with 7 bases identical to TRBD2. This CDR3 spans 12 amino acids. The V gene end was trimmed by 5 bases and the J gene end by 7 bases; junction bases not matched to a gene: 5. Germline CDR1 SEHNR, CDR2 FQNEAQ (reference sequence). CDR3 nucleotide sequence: TGTGCCAGCAGCCCGGTGCGGGGGGAGCAGTACTTC. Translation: CASSPVRGEQYF.

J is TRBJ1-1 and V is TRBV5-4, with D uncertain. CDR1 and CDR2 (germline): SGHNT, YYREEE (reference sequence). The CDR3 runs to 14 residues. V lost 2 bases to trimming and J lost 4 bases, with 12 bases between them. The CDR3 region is CASSFGVISTEAFF. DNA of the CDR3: TGTGCCAGCAGCTTTGGGGTTATAAGCACTGAAGCTTTCTTT.

CDR3 nucleotides: TGTGCCAGCAGCGTATCAGGCAGCAATCAGCCCCAGCATTTT. This encodes CASSVSGSNQPQHF. The rearrangement uses TRBV9 and TRBJ1-5; D call uncertain. CDR1 is SGDLS, CDR2 YYNGEE, per germline. The CDR3 is 14 amino acids. Trimming left V 1 base short and J 1 base short, with 6 bases between.

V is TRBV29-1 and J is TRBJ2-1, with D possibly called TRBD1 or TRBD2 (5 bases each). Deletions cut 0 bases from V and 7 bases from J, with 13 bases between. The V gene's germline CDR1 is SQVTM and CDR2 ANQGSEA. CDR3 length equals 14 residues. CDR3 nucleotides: TGCAGCGTTGAAGATCGGGGCAGAAAAAATGAGCAGTTCTTC. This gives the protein CSVEDRGRKNEQFF.

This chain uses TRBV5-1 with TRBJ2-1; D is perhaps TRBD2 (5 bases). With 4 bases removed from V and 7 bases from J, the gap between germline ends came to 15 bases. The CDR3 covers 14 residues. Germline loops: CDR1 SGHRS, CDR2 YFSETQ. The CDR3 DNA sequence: TGCGCCAGCAGCCCCGCACGGACTTTTAATGAGCAGTTCTTC. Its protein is CASSPARTFNEQFF.

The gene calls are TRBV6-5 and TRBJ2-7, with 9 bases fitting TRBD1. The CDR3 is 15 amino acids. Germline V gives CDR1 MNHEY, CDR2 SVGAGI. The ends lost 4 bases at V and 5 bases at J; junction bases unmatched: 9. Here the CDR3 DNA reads TGTGCCAGCAGTTCGCCGGGACAGGGATCCCACGAGCAGTACTTC. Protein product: CASSSPGQGSHEQYF.

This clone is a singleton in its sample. CDR3 in amino acids: CASSPEGRAGFDEQYF. In DNA, the CDR3 is TGTGCCAGCAGCCCCGAGGGGCGGGCCGGTTTCGACGAGCAGTACTTC. The chain links TRBV3-1 (or the pseudogene TRBV3-2) to TRBJ2-7, with D possibly called TRBD1 or TRBD2 (5 bases each). The CDR3 is 16 amino acids. V lost 4 bases and J 5 bases, leaving 21 bases between the germline ends. CDR1 and CDR2 from the germline V gene are LGHDT and YNNKEL (reference sequence).

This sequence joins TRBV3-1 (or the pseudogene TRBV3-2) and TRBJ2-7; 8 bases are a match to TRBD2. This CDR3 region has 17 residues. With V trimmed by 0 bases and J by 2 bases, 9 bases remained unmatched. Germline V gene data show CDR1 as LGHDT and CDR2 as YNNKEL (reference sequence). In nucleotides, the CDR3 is TGTGCCAGCAGCCAAGAGGTGATGCGGGGGGTACCCTACGAGCAGTACTTC. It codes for CASSQEVMRGVPYEQYF.

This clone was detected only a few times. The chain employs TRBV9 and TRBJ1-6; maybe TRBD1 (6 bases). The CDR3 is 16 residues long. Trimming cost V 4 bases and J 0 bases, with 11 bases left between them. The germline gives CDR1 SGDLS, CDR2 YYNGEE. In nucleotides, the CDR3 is TGTGCCAGCAGCCTCACGGACAGCTCCTATAATTCACCCCTCCACTTT. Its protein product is CASSLTDSSYNSPLHF. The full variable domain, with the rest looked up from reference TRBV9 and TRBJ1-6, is DSGVTQTPKHLITATGQRVTLRCSPRSGDLSVYWYQQSLDQGLQFLIQYYNGEERAKGNILERFSAQQFPDLHSELNLSSLELGDSALYFCASSLTDSSYNSPLHFGNGTRLTVT.

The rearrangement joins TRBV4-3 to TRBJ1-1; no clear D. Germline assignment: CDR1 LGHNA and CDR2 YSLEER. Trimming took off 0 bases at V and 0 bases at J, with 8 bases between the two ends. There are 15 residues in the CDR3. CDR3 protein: CASSQEWRMNTEAFF. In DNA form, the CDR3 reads TGCGCCAGCAGCCAAGAGTGGCGAATGAACACTGAAGCTTTCTTT.

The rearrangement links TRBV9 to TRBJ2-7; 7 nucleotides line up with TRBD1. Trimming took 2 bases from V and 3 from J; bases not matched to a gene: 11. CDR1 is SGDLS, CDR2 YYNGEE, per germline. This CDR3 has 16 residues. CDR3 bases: TGTGCCAGCAGCGTTGGCAGGGGGATGGCCCTCTACGAGCAGTACTTC. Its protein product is CASSVGRGMALYEQYF.

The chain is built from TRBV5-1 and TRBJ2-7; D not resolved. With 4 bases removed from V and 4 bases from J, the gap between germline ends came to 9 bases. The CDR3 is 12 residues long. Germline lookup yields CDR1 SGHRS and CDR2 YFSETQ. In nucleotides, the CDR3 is TGCGCCAGCAGCATTGACATTTACGAGCAGTACTTC. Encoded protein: CASSIDIYEQYF.

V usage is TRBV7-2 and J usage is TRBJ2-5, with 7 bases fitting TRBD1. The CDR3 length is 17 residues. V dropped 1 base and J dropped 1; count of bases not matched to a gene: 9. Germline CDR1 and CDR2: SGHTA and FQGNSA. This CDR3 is CASSLDATGDAQETQYF. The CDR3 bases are TGTGCCAGCAGCTTAGATGCTACAGGGGATGCCCAAGAGACCCAGTACTTC.

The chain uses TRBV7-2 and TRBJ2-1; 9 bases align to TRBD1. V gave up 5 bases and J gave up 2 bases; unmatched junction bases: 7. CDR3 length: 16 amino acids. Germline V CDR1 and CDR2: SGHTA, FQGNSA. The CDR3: CASSGNRGRTYNEQFF. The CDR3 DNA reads TGTGCCAGCAGCGGAAACAGGGGGCGGACCTACAATGAGCAGTTCTTC.

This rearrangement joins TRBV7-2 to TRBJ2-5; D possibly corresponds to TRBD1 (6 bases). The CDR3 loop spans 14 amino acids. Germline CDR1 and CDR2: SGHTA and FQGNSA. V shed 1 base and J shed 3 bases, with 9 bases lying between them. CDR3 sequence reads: CASSLGTAEETQYF. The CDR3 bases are TGTGCCAGCAGCTTAGGGACAGCTGAAGAGACCCAGTACTTC. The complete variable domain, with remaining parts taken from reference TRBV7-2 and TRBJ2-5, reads GAGVSQSPSNKVTEKGKDVELRCDPISGHTALYWYRQSLGQGLEFLIYFQGNSAPDKSGLPSDRFSAERTGGSVSTLTIQRTQQEDSAVYLCASSLGTAEETQYFGPGTRLLVL.

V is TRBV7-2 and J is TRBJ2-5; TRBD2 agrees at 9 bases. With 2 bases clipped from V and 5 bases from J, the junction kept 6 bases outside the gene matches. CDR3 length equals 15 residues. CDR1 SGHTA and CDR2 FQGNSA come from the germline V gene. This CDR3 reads CASSLPRGGAETQYF. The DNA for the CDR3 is TGTGCCAGCAGCTTACCGCGCGGGGGGGCTGAGACCCAGTACTTC.

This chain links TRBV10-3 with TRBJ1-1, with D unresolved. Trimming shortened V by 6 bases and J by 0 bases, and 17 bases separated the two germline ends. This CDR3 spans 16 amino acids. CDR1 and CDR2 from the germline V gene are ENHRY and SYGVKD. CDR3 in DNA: TGTGCCATCAGGGGGTCTGGGGAGACCATGAACACTGAAGCTTTCTTT. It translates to CAIRGSGETMNTEAFF.

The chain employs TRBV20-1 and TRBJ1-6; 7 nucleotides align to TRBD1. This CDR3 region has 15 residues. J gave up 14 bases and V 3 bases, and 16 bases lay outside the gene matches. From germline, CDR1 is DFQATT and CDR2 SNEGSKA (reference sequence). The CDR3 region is CSASLSSGGREALHF. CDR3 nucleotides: TGCAGTGCTAGTTTGTCCTCAGGGGGAAGGGAGGCCCTCCACTTT.

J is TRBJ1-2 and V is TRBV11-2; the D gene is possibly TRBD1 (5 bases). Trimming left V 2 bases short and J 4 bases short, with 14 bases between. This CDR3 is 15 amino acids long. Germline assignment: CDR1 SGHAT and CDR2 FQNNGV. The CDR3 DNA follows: TGTGCCAGCAGCTTAACAGCGGGACTTCCCTATGGCTACACCTTC. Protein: CASSLTAGLPYGYTF.

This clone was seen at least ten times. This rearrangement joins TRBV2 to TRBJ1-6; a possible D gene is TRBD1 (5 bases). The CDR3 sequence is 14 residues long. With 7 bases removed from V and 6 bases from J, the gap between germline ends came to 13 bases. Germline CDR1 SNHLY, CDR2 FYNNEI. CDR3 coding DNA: TGTGCCAGCAAGGGGACGGCGACTAATTCACCCCTCCACTTT. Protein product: CASKGTATNSPLHF.